These T cell receptor beta chains were read from a single sample in a study of T-cell reconstitution after alpha-beta-depleted transplantation in children. Using its own MiXCR run on the PCR reads, TCRdb lists one record per CDR3 protein. The table lists 640,000 or so distinct CDR3 sequences, 16% of them singletons. This specimen was PBMCs from the stem cell graft donor, taken from the stem cell graft. These receptors were obtained from a human donor who donated a stem cell graft to a child with acute myeloid leukemia. Each CDR3 is given with its conserved first and last residue. D genes are given only for firm matches.

TRBV29-1	TRBJ1-2	NA	CSAMREVVGYTF
TRBV9	TRBJ2-1	NA	CASSVGQGASGEQFF
TRBV7-2	TRBJ2-7	NA	CASSLGGPSYEQYF
TRBV3-1	TRBJ1-2	TRBD1	CATKQGNGYTF
TRBV20-1	TRBJ2-1	TRBD2	CSARVPRTRSYNEQFF
TRBV27	TRBJ2-7	TRBD1	CASGQGVGEQYF
TRBV20-1	TRBJ1-1	NA	CSASARSPGRSDTEAFF
TRBV29-1	TRBJ2-3	TRBD2	CSASSGGTVSDTQYF
TRBV9	TRBJ2-5	NA	CASSVWETQYF
TRBV20-1	TRBJ2-5	NA	CSARHSTSGAETQYF
TRBV20-1	TRBJ1-1	NA	CSASSGPNTEAFF
TRBV29-1	TRBJ1-2	NA	CSVARGNYGYTF
TRBV7-6	TRBJ2-3	TRBD2	CASSLIVTSGASLDTQYF
TRBV20-1	TRBJ2-1	NA	CSAPQRGALGSYNEQFF
TRBV20-1	TRBJ2-3	TRBD1	CSALPGQGALGTDTQYF
TRBV7-9	TRBJ2-5	TRBD2	CASSTRAGLAGKETQYF
TRBV20-1	TRBJ2-5	NA	CSARAREAGVQETQYF
TRBV27	TRBJ1-1	NA	CASSLSGIPNTEAFF
TRBV25-1	TRBJ1-4	TRBD1	CASSEYFDRDRTNEKLFF
TRBV12-3/TRBV12-4	TRBJ2-2	NA	CASSLRGANTGELFF
TRBV7-2	TRBJ1-5	TRBD1	CASSLVGTGYQPQHF
TRBV6-6	TRBJ1-2	NA	CASSYDGYTF
TRBV5-6	TRBJ2-3	NA	CASSLDGVSDTQYF
TRBV30	TRBJ1-2	NA	CAWSRLLGANYGYTF
TRBV20-1	TRBJ2-7	NA	CSARAGSTTYEQYF
TRBV7-3	TRBJ1-1	NA	CASSPGEGAAEAFF